This T cell receptor beta chain was retrieved from a study of T cell changes during pregnancy in multiple sclerosis. The method was immunoSEQ multiplex PCR; TCRdb's version includes in-frame clones alone and lacks a portion of them. The sample holds tens of thousands of clones, around 85% seen once. The CDR3 has 15 residues. V was trimmed by 6 bases and J by 0 bases, leaving 11 bases between them. CDR1 and CDR2 (germline): SNHLY, FYNNEI. The receptor's source is a female donor with multiple sclerosis, enrolled in a pregnancy study. The sequencing used peripheral blood, collected before pregnancy. This rearrangement joins TRBV2 to TRBJ1-4, with D tentatively TRBD1 (5 bases). The CDR3 sequence is CASSADSSTNEKLFF. The CDR3, as DNA: TGTGCCAGCAGCGCTGACAGCTCAACTAATGAAAAACTGTTTTTT.